One and the same sample provided the 25 T cell receptor beta chains below, sequenced in a study of blood T cell repertoires in COVID-19 (dated by TCRdb to the early 2020s). The library was built by means of the immunoSEQ multiplex PCR assay. Held by TCRdb, this immuneACCESS table contains in-frame sequences only and omits some clones. Under half of the omission traces to an unresolved V gene where checked; the cause of the rest is unknown. The sample yields some 150,000 clones; just under 90% were counted once. Approximately 10% of the sample goes to the ten largest clones. Specimen: peripheral blood. These TCRs come from a woman older than 75 with acute or convalescent COVID-19.

The chain links TRBV2 to TRBJ1-2; 7 bases are a match to TRBD1. The V and J ends lost 6 bases and 2 bases, in that order; junction bases with no gene match: 6. The CDR3 extends over 14 amino acids. Germline V gene data show CDR1 as SNHLY and CDR2 as FYNNEI. The CDR3 DNA is TGTGCCAGCAGCGGACAGGTACGGAACTATGGCTACACCTTC. Residues: CASSGQVRNYGYTF.

This chain uses TRBV3-1 (or the pseudogene TRBV3-2) with TRBJ1-2, with unresolved D. The germline gives CDR1 LGHDT, CDR2 YNNKEL (reference sequence). Trimming removed 1 base from V and 5 bases from J, with 11 bases in between. CDR3 size: 14 residues. For the CDR3, the DNA is TGTGCCAGCAGCCAAGTGACGACAAATTATGGCTACACCTTC. Protein sequence: CASSQVTTNYGYTF.

This clone was seen only a few times. The V gene is TRBV7-8, the J gene TRBJ1-2; 8 bases match TRBD1. Germline CDR1 reads SGHVS; CDR2 reads FQNEAQ. The junction had 6 bases not matched to a gene; V was cut back by 3 bases and J by 6 bases. CDR3 length: 14 amino acids. The CDR3 DNA sequence: TGTGCCAGCAGCTTGGACAGGGCGAGAAATGGCTACACCTTC. Its translation: CASSLDRARNGYTF.

This clone was detected a few times. The chain uses TRBV11-2 and TRBJ2-1; weak D call: TRBD2 (5 bases). The CDR3 totals 15 residues. V lost 5 bases and J lost 3, with 14 bases in between. From germline, CDR1 is SGHAT and CDR2 FQNNGV. This CDR3 is CASSREGSYYNEQFF. The CDR3 bases are TGTGCCAGCAGCCGCGAGGGCAGTTACTACAATGAGCAGTTCTTC.

V is TRBV5-1 and J is TRBJ1-2; D gene ambiguous. Germline-derived CDR1 and CDR2 are SGHRS and YFSETQ. The V gene lost 7 bases and the J gene lost 4 bases, with 11 bases spanning the gap. CDR3 length: 12 amino acids. The CDR3 DNA follows: TGCGCCAGCGGTGGGGAGCTCTATGGCTACACCTTC. This sequence encodes CASGGELYGYTF.

CDR3 amino acids: CASSQAGTGGEQYF. The CDR3 DNA reads TGCGCCAGCAGCCAGGCCGGGACAGGGGGCGAGCAGTACTTC. The chain is built from TRBV4-3 and TRBJ2-7; 11 nucleotides line up with TRBD1. The CDR3 consists of 14 residues. Looked up from germline, CDR1 is LGHNA and CDR2 is YSLEER. The J segment lost 6 bases and the V segment lost 3 bases, leaving 4 bases of the junction unmatched.

This clone was seen only once. The chain recombines TRBV6-7 with TRBJ2-5; tentative D call: TRBD2 (5 bases). TRBV6-7 is known as an ORF, though its function is uncertain. This CDR3 contains 14 residues. The V and J ends lost 7 bases and 4 bases respectively, with 16 bases between them. The CDR3 reads CASTQRGFSETQYF. As DNA, the CDR3 is TGTGCCAGCACCCAACGGGGATTCTCAGAGACCCAGTACTTC.

The V gene is TRBV2, the J gene TRBJ1-1, with D unresolved. Trimming stripped 6 bases from V and 1 base from J, with 12 bases between. CDR3 length equals 14 residues. The germline V gene encodes CDR1 SNHLY and CDR2 FYNNEI. The CDR3 region is CASRAARKNTEAFF. CDR3 nucleotides: TGTGCCAGCAGGGCCGCCCGAAAGAACACTGAAGCTTTCTTT. Full variable domain (remainder filled in from reference TRBV2 and TRBJ1-1): EPEVTQTPSHQVTQMGQEVILRCVPISNHLYFYWYRQILGQKVEFLVSFYNNEISEKSEIFDDQFSVERPDGSNFTLKIRSTKLEDSAMYFCASRAARKNTEAFFGQGTRLTVV.

The V call is TRBV6-1, the J call TRBJ2-5, with D possibly being TRBD1 (6 bases). Trimming pared 5 bases from V and 3 bases from J, leaving 13 bases between. The CDR3 contains 14 residues. Germline CDR1 reads MNHNS; CDR2 reads SASEGT. In DNA, the CDR3 is TGTGCCAGCAGTTATACCGGGACAAAAGAGACCCAGTACTTC. Its protein is CASSYTGTKETQYF.

This chain connects TRBV3-1 (or the pseudogene TRBV3-2) to TRBJ2-1, with D possibly matching TRBD2 (6 bases). Germline lookup yields CDR1 LGHDT and CDR2 YNNKEL (reference sequence). The CDR3 has 15 amino acids. Trimming removed 3 bases from V and 9 bases from J, with 18 bases in between. The CDR3 here is CASSQPGTLRGEQFF. In DNA form, the CDR3 reads TGTGCCAGCAGCCAGCCCGGGACTCTCCGAGGTGAGCAGTTCTTC.

This clone was recorded once. This sequence joins TRBV18 and TRBJ1-4; D not resolved. From germline, CDR1 is KGHSH and CDR2 LQKENI. There are 13 residues in the CDR3. The V and J ends lost 5 bases and 5 bases respectively, with 9 bases between them. The chain's CDR3 is CASSGQKNEKLFF. The CDR3 region has the DNA TGTGCCAGCTCAGGCCAGAAAAATGAAAAACTGTTTTTT.

This clone occurred a few times. The chain couples TRBV6-6 to TRBJ1-5; a possible D gene is TRBD1 (5 bases). The CDR3 is made up of 14 amino acids. The ends were cut back, 4 bases at V and 9 bases at J, with 16 bases in the middle. Germline V gives CDR1 MNHNY, CDR2 SVGAGI (reference sequence). The CDR3 loop is CASSSPTEKGPQHF. CDR3 bases: TGTGCCAGCAGTTCCCCGACAGAGAAAGGGCCCCAGCATTTT.

The V call is TRBV7-9, the J call TRBJ1-6; D call uncertain. V was clipped by 1 base and J by 13 bases, with 11 bases between them. CDR3 size: 13 residues. Germline CDR1 reads SEHNR; CDR2 reads FQNEAQ (reference sequence). CDR3 nucleotide sequence: TGTGCCAGCAGCTTAGAAACAGAGTCTCCCCTCCACTTT. Its protein is CASSLETESPLHF.

This chain links TRBV7-9 with TRBJ2-1; D is unresolved. The CDR3 sequence is 14 residues long. CDR1 is SEHNR and CDR2 is FQNEAQ in the germline V gene (reference sequence). Between the trimmed V and J ends, which lost 5 bases and 3 bases, there was a span of 11 bases. CDR3 sequence: CASSPRIDYNEQFF. In DNA form, the CDR3 reads TGTGCCAGCAGCCCCCGTATAGACTACAATGAGCAGTTCTTC.

V gene TRBV2 combines with J gene TRBJ2-1; 15 bases align to TRBD2. The junction had 16 bases not matched to a gene; V was cut back by 7 bases and J by 6 bases. Germline CDR1 and CDR2: SNHLY and FYNNEI. The CDR3 runs to 19 residues. The CDR3 protein is CASKWRTSGGAVPLNEQFF. The CDR3 bases are TGTGCCAGCAAGTGGAGGACTAGCGGGGGGGCTGTCCCCCTCAATGAGCAGTTCTTC.

The rearrangement uses TRBV30 and TRBJ2-5, with 10 bases lining up with TRBD2. The junction had 8 bases not matched to a gene; V was cut back by 2 bases and J by 5 bases. The CDR3 is 15 residues long. Germline V CDR1 and CDR2: GTSNPN, SVGIG (reference sequence). DNA for the CDR3: TGTGCCTGGAGTCCCGGACTAGCGGTGTTGGAGACCCAGTACTTC. Its translation: CAWSPGLAVLETQYF.

The V and J genes are TRBV7-9 and TRBJ2-1; a weak D match, TRBD1 (6 bases). Germline V gene lookup returns CDR1 SEHNR and CDR2 FQNEAQ (reference sequence). The CDR3 contains 16 residues. Trimming stripped 1 base from V and 3 bases from J, with 13 bases between. In nucleotides, the CDR3 is TGTGCCAGCAGCTTAGTTGCGACAGGAGGCTACAATGAGCAGTTCTTC. Translating it yields CASSLVATGGYNEQFF.

This clone appeared once. The genes are TRBV29-1 and TRBJ1-2, with 12 bases lining up with TRBD1. CDR3 length: 16 amino acids. In germline, CDR1 is SQVTM, CDR2 ANQGSEA. V gave up 7 bases and J gave up 4 bases; unmatched junction bases: 13. Written as DNA, the CDR3 is TGCAGCGCGAGGGGAGGGACAGGGGGCCAAGGCTATGGCTACACCTTC. Translation: CSARGGTGGQGYGYTF.

J is TRBJ1-2 and V is TRBV7-2; a weak D match, TRBD1 (6 bases). V shed 2 bases and J shed 4 bases, with 14 bases lying between them. Germline V gene lookup returns CDR1 SGHTA and CDR2 FQGNSA. The CDR3 is made up of 15 amino acids. The CDR3 DNA follows: TGTGCCAGCAGCTTATACAGGGCTTCGGGCTATGGCTACACCTTC. Its protein is CASSLYRASGYGYTF.

This clone was seen a few times. V gene TRBV7-8 combines with J gene TRBJ1-2; D unresolved. The CDR3 is 13 amino acids. Germline values: CDR1 SGHVS, CDR2 FQNEAQ. V lost 1 base to trimming and J lost 4 bases, with 7 bases between them. For the CDR3, the DNA is TGTGCCAGCAGCTTAGATAGCGCCTATGGCTACACCTTC. This codes for CASSLDSAYGYTF.

This chain links TRBV30 with TRBJ1-4, with D perhaps matching TRBD1 (6 bases). CDR1 GTSNPN and CDR2 SVGIG come from the germline V gene (reference sequence). Trimming stripped 2 bases from V and 8 bases from J, with 21 bases between. The CDR3 spans 16 residues. Here the CDR3 DNA reads TGTGCCTGGAGTCATCACCCGGACAGAACCTTAGAAAAACTGTTTTTT. Amino acids: CAWSHHPDRTLEKLFF.

The chain uses TRBV5-1 and TRBJ1-1; D is unclear. The CDR3 runs 13 residues. Germline lookup yields CDR1 SGHRS and CDR2 YFSETQ. Trimming took 0 bases from V and 7 from J, leaving 10 bases between them. CDR3: CASSLAGYGEAFF. The CDR3 DNA follows: TGCGCCAGCAGCTTGGCCGGGTACGGTGAAGCTTTCTTT.

This clone came up once. J is TRBJ2-5 and V is TRBV30; D possibly corresponds to TRBD1 (6 bases). This CDR3 is 15 amino acids long. Trimming shortened V by 2 bases and J by 5 bases, and 18 bases separated the two germline ends. CDR1 and CDR2 from the germline V gene are GTSNPN and SVGIG (reference sequence). The CDR3 spells CAWSPNSGEGETQYF. CDR3 in DNA: TGTGCCTGGAGTCCAAACTCAGGGGAAGGGGAGACCCAGTACTTC.

V and J are TRBV7-9 and TRBJ1-2; tentative D call: TRBD1 (5 bases). Trimming pared 5 bases from V and 6 bases from J, leaving 10 bases between. Germline CDR1 is SEHNR and CDR2 is FQNEAQ (reference sequence). The CDR3 contains 12 residues. DNA for the CDR3: TGTGCCAGCAGCCCTAAAGGGGATGGCTACACCTTC. Translated: CASSPKGDGYTF.

The gene calls are TRBV27 and TRBJ1-3, with TRBD1 matching 7 bases. Germline loops: CDR1 MNHEY, CDR2 SMNVEV (reference sequence). The CDR3 is 18 amino acids. Germline trimming cut 6 bases from V and 2 bases from J; bases unmatched to any gene: 16. CDR3 nucleotide sequence: TGTGCCAGCAGAAAGATCACAGGGGAGAGGGAGCCTGGAAACACCATATATTTT. Its translation: CASRKITGEREPGNTIYF.